This T cell receptor beta chain was sequenced during a study of blood T cell repertoires in COVID-19. In the study overall: Researchers got acute and convalescent COVID-19 samples from the United States, Italy and Spain. T cells, B-cell-depleted T cells, or PBMCs supplied cDNA or gDNA.

Germline CDR1 and CDR2: WNHNN and SYGVQD (reference sequence). The CDR3 runs 13 residues. V was trimmed by 9 bases and J by 4 bases, leaving 12 bases between them. Study processing details: Amplification with reference gene primers provided the estimates of nucleated cell counts. Sequencing used immunoSEQ multiplex PCR; TCRdb keeps in-frame clones, though not all of them. V and J calls plus clone size are reproduced from that table; the DNA served to infer D and trimming. This sample has just over 650,000 clones, with about nine tenths found just once. The J gene is TRBJ1-4, the V gene TRBV10-1; no clear D. The TCR was taken from a young woman with acute or convalescent COVID-19. The specimen sequenced was peripheral blood. The CDR3 protein is CARPDTYNEKLFF. DNA for the CDR3: TGCGCCAGGCCCGACACCTATAATGAAAAACTGTTTTTT.